Reported below is one T cell receptor beta chain. The data derive from a study of T-cell memory formation after mild COVID-19. It was 5'RACE with constant-segment primers that produced the TCR alpha and TCR beta cDNA libraries, which carried sample barcodes and UMIs. MiXCR, applied by TCRdb to the 5' RACE reads, yields one record per CDR3 protein. This table has over 350,000 distinct CDR3 sequences, approximately 25% appearing once. Specimen: PBMCs or a T cell subset sorted from them (not recorded which). The receptor was derived from an adult woman who had mild COVID-19 (a few samples of this study predate the infection). Cell type and time point are not known.

The CDR3 DNA reads as TGCGCCAGCAGCCAGGCGGACTTAGGGGTTAATGGCTACACCTTC. Its protein product is CASSQADLGVNGYTF. The J gene is TRBJ1-2, the V gene TRBV4-1; D is possibly TRBD1 (5 bases). The germline V gene has CDR1 MGHRA and CDR2 YSYEKL. The CDR3 totals 15 residues. V gave up 3 bases and J gave up 6 bases, with 17 bases separating them.